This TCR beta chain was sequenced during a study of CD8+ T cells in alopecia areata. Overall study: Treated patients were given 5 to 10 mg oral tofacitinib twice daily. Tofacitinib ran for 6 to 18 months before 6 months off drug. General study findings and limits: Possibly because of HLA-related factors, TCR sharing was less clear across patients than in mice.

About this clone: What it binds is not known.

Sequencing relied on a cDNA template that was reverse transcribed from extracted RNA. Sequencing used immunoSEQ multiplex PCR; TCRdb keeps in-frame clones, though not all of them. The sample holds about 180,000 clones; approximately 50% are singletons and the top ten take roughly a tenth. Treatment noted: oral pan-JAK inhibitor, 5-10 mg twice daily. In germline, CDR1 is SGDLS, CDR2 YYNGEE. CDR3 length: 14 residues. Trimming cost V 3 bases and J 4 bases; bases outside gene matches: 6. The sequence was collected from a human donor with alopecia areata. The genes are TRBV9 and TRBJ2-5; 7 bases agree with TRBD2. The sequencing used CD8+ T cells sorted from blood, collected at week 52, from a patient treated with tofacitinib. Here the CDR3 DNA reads TGTGCCAGCAGCGGTAGACTAGCAGCAGAGACCCAGTACTTC. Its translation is CASSGRLAAETQYF.